This T cell receptor (beta chain) appears in the sequencing data of a study of shared clonotypes between healthy human individuals. Whole-study context: Each donor's CD8 memory used one plate, CD8 naive two, each CD4 subset three. Notes on the study in general: As a rule, naive subsets had a larger estimated richness than memory subsets. When compared with the clonotypes that were shared by all four sorted-subset donors, the non-shared clonotypes turned out to have lower generation probabilities.

Points on this clone: Antigen: not known. The sample has other DNA sequences that encode this CDR3 too.

Method: immunoSEQ multiplex PCR; TCRdb's copy keeps in-frame clones and lacks some. The table shows roughly 1 million clones, with approximately 80% occurring only once. This TCR was recovered from a man in his late teens or twenties in good health. Some clones in this sample may be carry-over from other donors' samples. Sequencing was carried out using memory CD4+ T cells from PBMCs. As for subset: CD45RA-negative fraction.

The CDR3 bases are TGTGCCAGTAGTATCGGGCAGATGAACACTGAAGCTTTCTTT. It specifies CASSIGQMNTEAFF. This chain uses TRBV19 with TRBJ1-1; D is uncertain. V was shortened by 3 bases and J by 0 bases, with 8 bases between the two germline ends. The CDR3 is 14 amino acids. The germline CDR1 and CDR2 sequences are LNHDA and SQIVND (reference sequence). Drawing the rest from reference TRBV19 and TRBJ1-1, the complete variable domain is DGGITQSPKYLFRKEGQNVTLSCEQNLNHDAMYWYRQDPGQGLRLIYYSQIVNDFQKGDIAEGYSVSREKKESFPLTVTSAQKNPTAFYLCASSIGQMNTEAFFGQGTRLTVV.